The rows below give T cell receptor beta chains drawn from one sample of a study of radiotherapy plus CTLA-4 blockade in lung cancer. Sequencing was performed with immunoSEQ multiplex PCR; in TCRdb, only in-frame clones are kept and a portion is missing. The profile shows about 48,000 clones, 80% to 90% of them singletons. Specimen: peripheral blood, collected from a patient treated with radiotherapy plus ipilimumab. These receptors were obtained from a human donor with non-small cell lung cancer that progressed on radiotherapy plus ipilimumab. Some clones in this sample may be carry-over from other donors' samples. Each CDR3 is given with its conserved first and last residue. Fields, in order: D gene, J gene, V gene, CDR3 protein. The D gene is left open where the match is weak.

- TRBJ1-2 TRBV9 CASSVEGGDNYGYTF
TRBD2 TRBJ2-2 TRBV7-3 CASSGQLAGVTGELFF
- TRBJ1-1 TRBV6-5 CASSYVAAGTEAFF
- TRBJ1-5 TRBV15 CATSRDSRNQPQHF
TRBD1 TRBJ2-3 TRBV18 CASSPTGQGTDTQYF
- TRBJ1-6 TRBV2 CASRGQKLASHF
TRBD1 TRBJ1-3 TRBV15 CATSYPTGTAGNTIYF
TRBD2 TRBJ2-1 TRBV27 CASSTGTRLHEQFF
TRBD1 TRBJ2-1 TRBV7-2 CASSIRDRVNRGSYNEQFF
TRBD1 TRBJ1-2 TRBV7-3 CASSSGTGQGGGYTF
- TRBJ2-1 TRBV7-3 CASSRTSAGLGNEQFF